This is a list of T cell receptor beta chains from one sample in a study of blood T cell repertoires in COVID-19. The protocol was immunoSEQ multiplex PCR, while the TCRdb copy is restricted to in-frame clones and leaves out a portion. The table lists some 220,000 clones, around 85% of them singletons. What was sequenced was peripheral blood. The receptors here all came from a man aged 50-59 years with COVID-19, enrolled during active disease. Both conserved end residues are part of each CDR3. A D gene is named only where the DNA matches it firmly. Not every row has a clone size; where given, it reads once, few, many or a size class.

TRBJ2-3 . TRBD2 TRBV6-6 TGTGCCAGCAGTTACCGCGAGGGGAGGGGCACAGATACGCAGTATTTT CASSYREGRGTDTQYF
TRBJ2-7 . TRBD1 TRBV7-9 TGTGCCAGCAGCTGGCCGGGACAGGGTCCCGAGCAGTACTTC CASSWPGQGPEQYF
TRBJ1-1 . . TRBV2 TGTGCCAGCAGTGAAGACGGGAACACTGAAGCTTTCTTT CASSEDGNTEAFF
TRBJ2-6 . TRBD1 TRBV5-4 TGTGCCAGCAGCTATCCGGGACAGGTTTCGCCTGGGGCCAACGTCCTGACTTTC CASSYPGQVSPGANVLTF
TRBJ1-5 . . TRBV28 TGTGCCAGCAGTCCAACGAGCGGATATAGCAATCAGCCCCAGCATTTT CASSPTSGYSNQPQHF
TRBJ2-7 . . TRBV18 TGTGCCAGCTCACCACCAGGGAGGAGCGAGCAGTACTTC CASSPPGRSEQYF
TRBJ2-2 . . TRBV5-1 TGCGCCAGCAGCGCCACAGGGTCTGCCGGGACCGGGGAGCTGTTTTTT CASSATGSAGTGELFF
TRBJ1-5 . TRBD1 TRBV2 TGTGCCAGCAGCGTACAGGGGGCGCCTAGCAATCAGCCCCAGCATTTT CASSVQGAPSNQPQHF
TRBJ1-2 many . TRBV7-8 TGTGCCAGCTCCCAGGACTCCGGCTACACCTTC CASSQDSGYTF
TRBJ2-7 . . TRBV28 TGTGCCAGCAGTTTGCCAGGGACCTACGAGCAGTACTTC CASSLPGTYEQYF
TRBJ1-5 . . TRBV10-3 TGTGCCATCAGTGCGTATAGCAATCAGCCCCAGCATTTT CAISAYSNQPQHF
TRBJ2-1 . TRBD2 TRBV11-2 TGTGCCAGCAGCTTAATGGGCGGGGGGGTTTACAATGAGCAGTTCTTC CASSLMGGGVYNEQFF
TRBJ2-5 few TRBD2 TRBV12-3/TRBV12-4 TGTGCCAGCAGTGTTAGCGGGGTCGTGACCCAGTACTTC CASSVSGVVTQYF
TRBJ2-3 few TRBD2 TRBV7-9 TGTGCCAGCAGCAGGACTAGCGGGGGGGTGATCACAGATACGCAGTATTTT CASSRTSGGVITDTQYF
TRBJ2-5 . . TRBV24-1 TGTGCCACCAGTGATCTTGGCAGCGCTACCCAAGAGACCCAGTACTTC CATSDLGSATQETQYF
TRBJ2-5 once . TRBV19 TGTGCCAGTAAAGCCGGAGAGACCCAGTACTTC CASKAGETQYF
TRBJ1-6 . TRBD1 TRBV19 TGTGCCAGTGAAGGGACAGCCTATAATTCACCCCTCCACTTT CASEGTAYNSPLHF
TRBJ2-2 . . TRBV28 TGTGCCAGCAGTCCAACCGGGGAGCTGTTTTTT CASSPTGELFF
TRBJ1-5 . . TRBV2 TGTGCCAGCACCCGCGGTGGGCAGGGGACTCAGCCCCAGCATTTT CASTRGGQGTQPQHF
TRBJ2-2 . TRBD1 TRBV28 TGTGCCAGCAGTATACGGACAGGGAACACCGGGGAGCTGTTTTTT CASSIRTGNTGELFF
TRBJ1-5 once . TRBV6-5 TGTGCCAGCAGAGGACACGCCAATAGCAATCAGCCCCAGCATTTT CASRGHANSNQPQHF
TRBJ1-5 once TRBD1 TRBV7-2 TGTGCCAGCAGCGGGGACAGGGAGAATCAGCCCCAGCATTTT CASSGDRENQPQHF
TRBJ1-6 . . TRBV28 TGTGCCAGCATGGGGGGTCCCTATAATTCACCCCTCCACTTT CASMGGPYNSPLHF
TRBJ1-5 . . TRBV18 TGTGCCAGCTCACCCCTCGGGGGGGGCAATCAGCCCCAGCATTTT CASSPLGGGNQPQHF
TRBJ2-7 . TRBD1 TRBV6-1 TGTGCCAGCACTGAAGGACAGGGCGCCTACGAGCAGTACTTC CASTEGQGAYEQYF
TRBJ2-7 . TRBD2 TRBV7-2 TGTGCCAGCAGCAAATATAAGACTAGCGGGGGGCTCGAGCAGTACTTC CASSKYKTSGGLEQYF
TRBJ1-4 . TRBD1 TRBV6-6 TGTGCCAGCAGACAGGGGGGTGAAAAACTGTTTTTT CASRQGGEKLFF
TRBJ2-1 . . TRBV9 TGTGCCAGCACCCAGGATGCCAGCAGGCAAAATGAGCAGTTCTTC CASTQDASRQNEQFF
TRBJ2-3 . . TRBV5-1 TGCGCCAGCAGCGAAATTCAGGTGGGGCCAAACGCAGATACGCAGTATTTT CASSEIQVGPNADTQYF
TRBJ1-3 . TRBD1 TRBV18 TGTGCCAGCTCACCAAATCAGGGGGCCTCTGGAAACACCATATATTTT CASSPNQGASGNTIYF
TRBJ1-2 . TRBD1 TRBV15 TGTGCCACCAGCCCTTATGGGCAGGGGGTCGGCTACACCTTC CATSPYGQGVGYTF
TRBJ2-6 . . TRBV5-4 TGTGCCAGCAGCTTGGATATTGGGGGCGCAGGAGGGGCCAACGTCCTGACTTTC CASSLDIGGAGGANVLTF
TRBJ2-5 . TRBD2 TRBV5-4 TGTGCCAGCAGTCCTAGAAGCGGGAGACAAGAGACCCAGTACTTC CASSPRSGRQETQYF
TRBJ2-5 . TRBD2 TRBV20-1 TGCAGTGCTAGTGCAAGCGGGGGGGCGTTAGAAGAGACCCAGTACTTC CSASASGGALEETQYF
TRBJ2-7 . . TRBV28 TGTGCCAGCAGTTTCGGAACAGGGAGCAACGAGCAGTACTTC CASSFGTGSNEQYF
TRBJ1-2 . TRBD1 TRBV13 TGTGCCAGCACCGAAAGGACAGGGGGGAACTATGGCTACACCTTC CASTERTGGNYGYTF
TRBJ2-7 . . TRBV5-4 TGTGCCAGCAGCACGTCACTAGCCGGGGACGAGCAGTACTTC CASSTSLAGDEQYF
TRBJ1-1 . TRBD1 TRBV18 TGTGCCAGCTCACTCGCCAGCCTCAGGGGGCGGAACACTGAAGCTTTCTTT CASSLASLRGRNTEAFF
TRBJ2-3 . . TRBV21-1 TGTGCCAGCAGCAAAATTGACAGGCCCCTATCCCCGGATACGCAGTATTTT CASSKIDRPLSPDTQYF
TRBJ1-2 few TRBD1 TRBV5-4 TGTGCCAGCAGCGCCCCCGGGGACAGGGGGCGCGATAGTGGCTACACCTTC CASSAPGDRGRDSGYTF
TRBJ2-1 . . TRBV7-9 TGTGCCAGCAGCTCCTCCGACAGTTTCGATGAGCAGTTCTTC CASSSSDSFDEQFF
TRBJ1-5 . . TRBV19 TGTGCCAGTAGAGAGACGGAGTCTAGCAATCAGCCCCAGCATTTT CASRETESSNQPQHF
TRBJ2-2 . TRBD1 TRBV12-3/TRBV12-4 TGTGCCAGCAGTTTACAGGGGGCCGGGGAGCTGTTTTTT CASSLQGAGELFF
TRBJ1-5 . TRBD1 TRBV4-1 TGCGCCAGCAGCCAGGCCGGACAGGGGAATCAGCCCCAGCATTTT CASSQAGQGNQPQHF
TRBJ2-2 . TRBD1 TRBV13 TGTGCCAGCAGCCCAGGTCGACAGGGGACCGGGGAGCTGTTTTTT CASSPGRQGTGELFF
TRBJ2-2 once . TRBV30 TGTGCCTGGAGCCCTCTCCCGACACAGGGAGCCGGGGAGCTGTTTTTT CAWSPLPTQGAGELFF
TRBJ1-1 . TRBD1 TRBV5-1 TGCGCCAGCAGCTCCGTCGGTGCCACAGGGGGCACGGCCACTGAAGCTTTCTTT CASSSVGATGGTATEAFF
TRBJ2-3 . . TRBV5-6 TGTGCCAGCAGCATGGGGAGCGGGACACATACGCAGTATTTT CASSMGSGTHTQYF
TRBJ1-6 . . TRBV30 TGTGCCTGGGACAGCGGGTTGGGGATATCACCCCTCCACTTT CAWDSGLGISPLHF
TRBJ1-4 . . TRBV3-1/TRBV3-2 TGTGCCAGCAGCCAAGCTATGAATGAAAAACTGTTTTTT CASSQAMNEKLFF
TRBJ2-7 . . TRBV5-6 TGTGCCAGCAGCCATGGGACTTCCTACGAGCAGTACTTC CASSHGTSYEQYF
TRBJ2-3 . TRBD2 TRBV4-3 TGCGCCAGCAGCCAAGATTTAGGGACTAGCGGGGGTGCAGATACGCAGTATTTT CASSQDLGTSGGADTQYF